This T cell receptor (beta chain) was profiled in a study of T-cell reconstitution after alpha-beta-depleted transplantation in children. Preparation of the TCRbeta library used unique molecular identifiers. One entry per CDR3 protein, called by TCRdb with MiXCR from the PCR reads. The sample lists about 610,000 distinct CDR3 sequences; over 9.5% were seen once. V lost 6 bases to trimming and J lost 0 bases; unmatched junction nucleotides: 3. The CDR3 extends over 14 amino acids. The TCR sequence derives from a human donor who donated a stem cell graft to a child with acute myeloid leukemia. The sample was PBMCs from the stem cell graft donor, taken from the stem cell graft. V and J are TRBV12-3 or TRBV12-4 and TRBJ1-2; TRBD1 aligns across 8 bases. CDR3: CASRGTGTNYGYTF. CDR3 nucleotide sequence: TGTGCCAGCAGGGGGACAGGAACTAACTATGGCTACACCTTC.